This TCR beta chain was observed in a study of blood T cell repertoires in COVID-19. Looking at the study overall: Samples taken during acute and convalescent COVID-19 were collected in the United States, Italy and Spain. PBMCs, B-cell-depleted T cells, or T cells were the source of the cDNA or gDNA that made up the material.

Germline values: CDR1 SGHDT, CDR2 YYEEEE. The CDR3 consists of 15 residues. The V gene end was trimmed by 4 bases and the J gene end by 4 bases; junction bases not matched to a gene: 7. In the authors' workflow: Amplification with reference gene primers provided the estimates of nucleated cell counts. Some clones are missing from TCRdb's copy, which holds only in-frame ones; the method was immunoSEQ multiplex PCR. For V, J and clone size, that table is used; D and trimming come from the DNA. Of 200,000 to 300,000 clones listed, under 90% were seen once; the top ten hold roughly 4%. Material: peripheral blood. This chain links TRBV5-6 with TRBJ2-2; 7 bases are a match to TRBD1. This receptor was obtained from a man in his fifties or sixties with acute or convalescent COVID-19. DNA for the CDR3: TGTGCCAGCAGCCCGACAGGGTTGGGCACCGGGGAGCTGTTTTTT. Translating gives CASSPTGLGTGELFF.